This T cell receptor (beta chain) was captured in a study of T cell changes during pregnancy in multiple sclerosis. Sequencing was performed with immunoSEQ multiplex PCR; in TCRdb, only in-frame clones are kept and a portion is missing. The profile covers approximately 32,000 clones, with about 92% appearing a single time and 0.35% to 0.5% taken by the ten largest. V shed 3 bases and J 4 bases; nucleotides not matched to a gene: 10. The germline V gene encodes CDR1 SGHKS and CDR2 YYEKEE (reference sequence). CDR3 length equals 17 residues. The chain couples TRBV5-5 to TRBJ2-5; 12 bases line up with TRBD1. The starting material was CD4+ T cells from peripheral blood mononuclear cells, obtained in the second trimester of pregnancy. The receptor comes from a female donor with multiple sclerosis, enrolled in a pregnancy study. In nucleotides, the CDR3 is TGTGCCAGCAGCTCTAACCGGGACAGGGGGCTTGCAGAGACCCAGTACTTC. Its protein product is CASSSNRDRGLAETQYF.